This passage covers 25 T cell receptor beta chains from one sample sequenced in a study of T cell changes during pregnancy in multiple sclerosis. Repertoires were generated with immunoSEQ multiplex PCR, while TCRdb's copy carries only in-frame clones and drops some. The sample holds about 73,000 clones, 85% to 95% seen once. Sequenced material: peripheral blood, taken in the third trimester of pregnancy. These receptors were collected from a female donor in good health, enrolled as a control in a pregnancy study.

The chain links TRBV27 to TRBJ1-4; D is perhaps TRBD1 (6 bases). Trimming took off 7 bases at V and 3 bases at J, with 15 bases between the two ends. Germline assignment: CDR1 MNHEY and CDR2 SMNVEV (reference sequence). The CDR3 runs 15 residues. The CDR3 is CASKDSNWANEKLFF. DNA of the CDR3: TGTGCCAGCAAGGACAGCAACTGGGCTAATGAAAAACTGTTTTTT.

This chain connects TRBV25-1 to TRBJ1-3; D is ambiguous. CDR1 MGHDK and CDR2 SYGVNS come from the germline V gene. This CDR3 is built from 15 residues. V lost 1 base to trimming and J lost 0 bases, with 7 bases between them. CDR3 in amino acids: CASSESMVSGNTIYF. For the CDR3, the DNA is TGTGCCAGCAGTGAATCTATGGTCTCTGGAAACACCATATATTTT.

This clone was seen a single time. This sequence joins TRBV2 and TRBJ2-1; 7 nucleotides align to TRBD2. Germline V gene sequence: CDR1 SNHLY, CDR2 FYNNEI. The CDR3 is 13 amino acids. The V gene end was trimmed by 2 bases and the J gene end by 8 bases; junction bases not matched to a gene: 3. As DNA, the CDR3 is TGTGCCAGCAGTGAACGGGGGAGGGATGAGCAGTTCTTC. Its protein is CASSERGRDEQFF.

The DNA of the CDR3 is TGTGCCAGCAGCAAAATTGTGGCGGGACCTCGGCGGGGGATTGAGACCCAGTACTTC. Translated, it gives CASSKIVAGPRRGIETQYF. V is TRBV21-1 and J is TRBJ2-5; the table names TRBD2, a call not compared with the DNA. TRBV21-1 is tagged as a pseudogene. This CDR3 contains 19 residues.

The chain is built from TRBV4-1 and TRBJ2-6; D unclear. V shed 4 bases and J shed 0 bases, with 10 bases lying between them. The CDR3 loop spans 16 amino acids. CDR1 MGHRA and CDR2 YSYEKL come from the germline V gene. In DNA, the CDR3 is TGCGCCAGCAGCCCCGCAGGCCCCTCTGGGGCCAACGTCCTGACTTTC. Amino acids: CASSPAGPSGANVLTF.

This clone was recorded once. The chain recombines TRBV28 with TRBJ1-2; possible D gene TRBD1, 5 bases. V lost 1 base and J 6 bases, leaving 9 bases between the germline ends. CDR3 length: 13 amino acids. Germline CDR1 and CDR2: MDHEN and SYDVKM. CDR3 in DNA: TGTGCCAGCAGTTTATTCAAAGGGGATGGCTACACCTTC. It is translated as CASSLFKGDGYTF.

The chain employs TRBV28 and TRBJ2-2, with D maybe TRBD2 (5 bases). The CDR3 covers 14 residues. V gave up 6 bases and J gave up 4 bases, with 12 bases separating them. The germline V gene has CDR1 MDHEN and CDR2 SYDVKM. CDR3 region: CASRRSRVTGELFF. In nucleotides, the CDR3 is TGTGCCAGCAGGCGATCGAGGGTCACCGGGGAGCTGTTTTTT.

The chain uses TRBV19 and TRBJ2-2; 9 positions match TRBD1. In germline, CDR1 is LNHDA, CDR2 SQIVND (reference sequence). V dropped 3 bases and J dropped 5; count of bases not matched to a gene: 10. The CDR3 spans 17 residues. The CDR3 here is CASSIDRGGFTTGELFF. The DNA for the CDR3 is TGTGCCAGTAGTATCGACAGGGGGGGGTTTACGACCGGGGAGCTGTTTTTT.

This rearrangement joins TRBV10-3 to TRBJ1-2, with 8 bases lining up with TRBD1. The CDR3 covers 15 residues. Germline trimming cut 2 bases from V and 8 bases from J; bases unmatched to any gene: 10. The V gene's germline CDR1 is ENHRY and CDR2 SYGVKD. DNA for the CDR3: TGTGCCATCAGTGAGATTACCACGACAGGGGAAGGCTACACCTTC. Its protein product is CAISEITTTGEGYTF.

The J gene is TRBJ1-5, the V gene TRBV21-1; the table's D call, TRBD1, has no DNA check behind it. TRBV21-1 is assigned pseudogene status. The CDR3 consists of 15 residues. The CDR3 coding sequence is TGTGCCAGCAGTACAGGGTTGGTAGGTAATCAGCCCCAGCATTTT. Translation gives CASSTGLVGNQPQHF.

This chain connects TRBV5-1 to TRBJ2-2; 10 bases map to TRBD2. J lost 0 bases, V lost 1 base, and 12 bases had no gene match. This CDR3 region has 20 residues. CDR1 is SGHRS and CDR2 is YFSETQ in the germline V gene. DNA for the CDR3: TGCGCCAGCAGCTTGTCAGTTGGGGAGCGGGAGGGACCGAACACCGGGGAGCTGTTTTTT. Amino acid sequence: CASSLSVGEREGPNTGELFF.

The V call is TRBV5-6, the J call TRBJ2-5, with D possibly being TRBD2 (5 bases). TRBJ2-7 matches the DNA end more closely, so the J call is doubtful. The CDR3 has 14 residues. CDR1 is SGHDT and CDR2 is YYEEEE in the germline V gene. The CDR3 region is CASSFGSGNAEQYF. In nucleotides, the CDR3 is TGTGCCAGCAGCTTCGGCTCGGGAAATGCCGAGCAGTACTTC.

Concerning this clone: This clone may be a read error of a much larger clone one base away. The chain is built from TRBV6-4 and TRBJ2-1; 11 nucleotides match TRBD2. The germline gives CDR1 MRHNA, CDR2 SNTAGT. V shed 0 bases and J 8 bases; nucleotides not matched to a gene: 3. The CDR3 contains 15 residues. CDR3 sequence reads: CASSDSSGGAHEQFF. CDR3 bases: TGTGCCAGCAGTGACTCTAGCGGGGGGGCCCATGAGCAGTTCTTC.

The V gene is TRBV6-1, the J gene TRBJ2-6, with TRBD1 as a possible D gene (6 bases). CDR3 size: 16 residues. Trimming left V 4 bases short and J 0 bases short, with 10 bases between. Germline V gene data show CDR1 as MNHNS and CDR2 as SASEGT. CDR3 DNA sequence: TGTGCCAGCAGTGCGATAGGGGGCTCTGGGGCCAACGTCCTGACTTTC. As protein: CASSAIGGSGANVLTF.

The chain links TRBV27 to TRBJ1-5; the D gene is possibly TRBD1 (6 bases). The CDR3 length is 15 residues. Germline CDR1 reads MNHEY; CDR2 reads SMNVEV (reference sequence). Trimming took off 5 bases at V and 5 bases at J, with 16 bases between the two ends. For the CDR3, the DNA is TGTGCCAGCAGTCCCCAGATGGGGGCACATCAGCCCCAGCATTTT. Residues: CASSPQMGAHQPQHF.

In its sample, this clone was seen once. In nucleotides, the CDR3 is TGTGCCAGCAGTTCACAGGGGGCCTACGAGCAGTACTTC. It codes for CASSSQGAYEQYF. The chain couples TRBV28 to TRBJ2-7, with 8 bases lining up with TRBD1. Germline CDR1 MDHEN, CDR2 SYDVKM. CDR3 length: 13 residues. V trimming: 4 bases; J trimming: 2 bases; junction bases outside the gene matches: 1.

The chain carries TRBV10-3 and TRBJ2-3, with 11 bases matching TRBD2. V was pared by 7 bases and J by 5 bases, with 11 bases of the junction left unmatched. In germline, CDR1 is ENHRY, CDR2 SYGVKD. This CDR3 spans 16 amino acids. CDR3 coding DNA: TGTGCCATCAAAAGTTATAGCGGGGGGGCCGGAGATACGCAGTATTTT. This encodes CAIKSYSGGAGDTQYF.

CDR3 nucleotide sequence: TGTGCCAGCAGTTTATCGCAGGGGGCACAAGAGCAGTACTTC. As protein: CASSLSQGAQEQYF. The V and J genes are TRBV28 and TRBJ2-7, with 8 positions matching TRBD1. The CDR3 consists of 14 residues. The germline V gene has CDR1 MDHEN and CDR2 SYDVKM. J lost 7 bases, V lost 1 base, and 6 bases had no gene match.

J is TRBJ1-4 and V is TRBV28; the D is unclear. Looked up from germline, CDR1 is MDHEN and CDR2 is SYDVKM. V gave up 2 bases and J gave up 3 bases, with 7 bases separating them. CDR3 length equals 14 residues. The CDR3 nucleotides read TGTGCCAGCAGTTTAGGGCAGCCTAATGAAAAACTGTTTTTT. It specifies CASSLGQPNEKLFF.

This chain links TRBV9 with TRBJ2-3; 8 nucleotides match TRBD2. Germline-derived CDR1 and CDR2 are SGDLS and YYNGEE. The ends lost 3 bases at V and 3 bases at J; junction bases unmatched: 15. This CDR3 is 18 amino acids long. The CDR3 region has the DNA TGTGCCAGCAGCGCGGGGGGGAGCGGGAGAAGGGGGACAGATACGCAGTATTTT. Translated, it gives CASSAGGSGRRGTDTQYF.

CDR3 amino acids: CSVVEEGTEYGYTF. The CDR3 DNA sequence: TGCAGCGTTGTAGAAGAGGGAACGGAGTATGGCTACACCTTC. V usage is TRBV29-1 and J usage is TRBJ1-2, with D unresolved. V was pared by 4 bases and J by 5 bases, with 17 bases between. Germline V gene data show CDR1 as SQVTM and CDR2 as ANQGSEA. The CDR3 sequence is 14 residues long.

This clone occurred a few times. V usage is TRBV6-5 and J usage is TRBJ1-6; D call uncertain. V lost 6 bases and J 8 bases, leaving 17 bases between the germline ends. The CDR3 has 15 amino acids. Germline V lookup: CDR1 MNHEY, CDR2 SVGAGI. In nucleotides, the CDR3 is TGTGCCAGCAGCTACCGACACCCCAAGGATTCACCCCTCCACTTT. Amino acids: CASSYRHPKDSPLHF.

CDR3 bases: TGTGCCAGCAGCGCGCAGGGACTAGCCGGAGGTTCCTACGAGCAGTACTTC. This gives the protein CASSAQGLAGGSYEQYF. V is TRBV5-5 and J is TRBJ2-7, with TRBD2 matching over 9 bases. Per germline, CDR1 SGHKS and CDR2 YYEKEE (reference sequence). The CDR3 runs 17 residues. Trimming at V came to 4 bases and at J to 1 base, leaving 12 bases not matched to a gene.

The chain uses TRBV6-5 and TRBJ2-7; TRBD2 matches at 7 bases. The junction had 3 bases not matched to a gene; V was cut back by 5 bases and J by 2 bases. Germline CDR1 is MNHEY and CDR2 is SVGAGI. The CDR3 spans 13 residues. CDR3 nucleotide sequence: TGTGCCAGCAGTCCCGGGGGGACCTACGAGCAGTACTTC. Translating gives CASSPGGTYEQYF.

This chain connects TRBV9 to TRBJ1-2; 7 nucleotides align to TRBD1. The ends lost 3 bases at V and 0 bases at J; junction bases unmatched: 11. The CDR3 runs to 17 residues. CDR1 is SGDLS, CDR2 YYNGEE, per germline. The CDR3 sequence: CASSANRGRGPNYGYTF. The CDR3 DNA reads TGTGCCAGCAGCGCTAACAGGGGAAGGGGACCTAACTATGGCTACACCTTC.